The following is a T cell receptor beta chain sequence with its context. What it binds is not known. Per the germline V gene, CDR1 is MNHEY and CDR2 is SVGAGI. Trimming shortened V by 6 bases and J by 6 bases, and 7 bases separated the two germline ends. The CDR3 runs 11 residues. This sample was taken from a study of human T cells and chemical hapten exposure. Unique molecular identifiers were affixed to discrete cDNA molecules within the library. Via MiXCR, TCRdb re-called the RACE reads, giving one row per CDR3 protein. Here the sample spans some 50,000 distinct CDR3 sequences, about 3.9% being singletons. Findings and caveats of the study: TCRs exceeding 1 in 1000 frequency stayed unchanged with DPC sensitization.

Time point denoted: healthy volunteer bleed at 2 weeks. The starting material, unfractionated whole blood, was used for total RNA extraction. The TCR originated in a female donor in good health. Some clones in this sample may be carry-over from other donors' samples. The chain has TRBV6-5 and TRBJ2-3; no definite D call. The specimen sequenced was whole blood. CDR3 coding DNA: TGTGCCAGCAGGGATGGGGATACGCAGTATTTT. It yields the protein CASRDGDTQYF.